The 23 T cell receptor beta chains below were found in one sample sequenced in a study of blood T cell repertoires in COVID-19. Clones were sequenced by immunoSEQ multiplex PCR, and TCRdb holds only the in-frame ones, with some missing. The data hold approximately 250,000 clones, with approximately 85% observed a single time. The sample consisted of peripheral blood. The receptors were gathered from a man over 45 with COVID-19, enrolled during active disease.

In its sample, this clone was seen a few times. This sequence joins TRBV19 and TRBJ2-1; D is perhaps TRBD2 (5 bases). Trimming took off 4 bases at V and 9 bases at J, with 16 bases between the two ends. The CDR3 consists of 14 residues. The germline gives CDR1 LNHDA, CDR2 SQIVND (reference sequence). This CDR3 is CASSTPSRAGEQFF. CDR3 nucleotide sequence: TGTGCCAGTAGTACCCCGAGTAGGGCGGGTGAGCAGTTCTTC.

The chain links TRBV9 to TRBJ2-5; 11 positions agree with TRBD2. Germline CDR1 reads SGDLS; CDR2 reads YYNGEE. J was trimmed by 4 bases and V by 0 bases; bases with no gene match: 11. The CDR3 is 18 amino acids. The CDR3 sequence: CASSVGRTSGGFRETQYF. CDR3 nucleotides: TGTGCCAGCAGCGTAGGGCGCACTAGCGGGGGTTTCAGAGAGACCCAGTACTTC.

This rearrangement joins TRBV6-1 to TRBJ1-1, with no clear D. The length of the CDR3 is 13 residues. V shed 2 bases and J shed 3 bases, with 7 bases lying between them. The germline gives CDR1 MNHNS, CDR2 SASEGT. The CDR3 region is CASSEREDTEAFF. CDR3 nucleotides: TGTGCCAGCAGTGAACGGGAAGACACTGAAGCTTTCTTT.

The genes are TRBV5-4 and TRBJ1-6, with TRBD1 matching over 7 bases. The germline V gene has CDR1 SGHNT and CDR2 YYREEE (reference sequence). The CDR3 contains 16 residues. The ends lost 2 bases at V and 6 bases at J; junction bases unmatched: 8. CDR3 region: CASSFPPGQPNSPLHF. The CDR3 coding sequence is TGTGCCAGCAGCTTCCCCCCGGGACAGCCTAATTCACCCCTCCACTTT. Together with reference TRBV5-4 and TRBJ1-6, the CDR3 gives the full variable domain: ETGVTQSPTHLIKTRGQQVTLRCSSQSGHNTVSWYQQALGQGPQFIFQYYREEENGRGNFPPRFSGLQFPNYSSELNVNALELDDSALYLCASSFPPGQPNSPLHFGNGTRLTVT.

The chain links TRBV2 to TRBJ2-2; TRBD1 matches 7 bases. The V gene end was trimmed by 1 base and the J gene end by 3 bases; junction bases not matched to a gene: 2. The CDR3 is 15 amino acids. The germline V gene encodes CDR1 SNHLY and CDR2 FYNNEI. DNA of the CDR3: TGTGCCAGCAGTGAAGGGACAGGATACACCGGGGAGCTGTTTTTT. It translates to CASSEGTGYTGELFF.

V gene TRBV14 combines with J gene TRBJ2-3, with D unresolved. The CDR3 consists of 17 residues. CDR1 is SGHDN and CDR2 is FVKESK in the germline V gene. Trimming removed 5 bases at V and 2 bases at J, with 20 bases between. Written as DNA, the CDR3 is TGTGCCAGCAGCACCCGTCAAAGAACAACCAACACAGATACGCAGTATTTT. Its protein product is CASSTRQRTTNTDTQYF.

The chain combines TRBV7-6 with TRBJ2-1; TRBD2 agrees at 10 bases. The germline V gene has CDR1 SGHVS and CDR2 FNYEAQ. V lost 5 bases, J lost 2 bases, and 3 bases stayed unmatched. The CDR3 consists of 15 residues. The CDR3 loop is CASSITSGAYNEQFF. The CDR3 bases are TGTGCCAGCAGCATAACTAGCGGGGCCTACAATGAGCAGTTCTTC.

The chain carries TRBV5-1 and TRBJ2-5, with 14 bases lining up with TRBD2. V lost 5 bases and J lost 0; bases outside the gene matches: 3. Germline values: CDR1 SGHRS, CDR2 YFSETQ. The CDR3 runs 16 residues. CDR3 protein: CASRGTSGGNQETQYF. The CDR3 DNA is TGCGCCAGCAGAGGGACTAGCGGGGGTAACCAAGAGACCCAGTACTTC.

The chain joins TRBV28 to TRBJ1-5; 9 nucleotides align to TRBD1. Germline assignment: CDR1 MDHEN and CDR2 SYDVKM. The CDR3 spans 19 residues. Unmatched junction bases numbered 15, after V lost 6 bases and J lost 0 bases. CDR3 in amino acids: CASRNKPGQGRYSNQPQHF. The CDR3 nucleotides are TGTGCCAGCAGAAACAAGCCGGGACAGGGCCGATATAGCAATCAGCCCCAGCATTTT.

The J gene is TRBJ1-1, the V gene TRBV10-3; tentative D call: TRBD1 (6 bases). This CDR3 contains 15 residues. V shed 3 bases and J shed 4 bases, with 15 bases lying between them. Germline loops: CDR1 ENHRY, CDR2 SYGVKD. CDR3 residues: CAISELQGETTEAFF. The CDR3, as DNA: TGTGCCATCAGTGAACTACAGGGTGAGACCACTGAAGCTTTCTTT.

This clone was counted ten times or more. CDR3: CASSIGTSNTGELFF. CDR3 DNA sequence: TGTGCCAGCAGTATAGGGACTTCGAACACCGGGGAGCTGTTTTTT. This sequence joins TRBV2 and TRBJ2-2; maybe TRBD2 (6 bases). Deletions cut 5 bases from V and 0 bases from J, with 10 bases between. This CDR3 comprises 15 residues. In germline, CDR1 is SNHLY, CDR2 FYNNEI. Filled out from reference TRBV2 and TRBJ2-2, the complete variable domain reads EPEVTQTPSHQVTQMGQEVILRCVPISNHLYFYWYRQILGQKVEFLVSFYNNEISEKSEIFDDQFSVERPDGSNFTLKIRSTKLEDSAMYFCASSIGTSNTGELFFGEGSRLTVL.

The chain couples TRBV9 to TRBJ1-1; maybe TRBD1 (5 bases). Germline CDR1 is SGDLS and CDR2 is YYNGEE. The CDR3 is 15 amino acids. The V gene lost 3 bases and the J gene lost 0 bases, with 12 bases spanning the gap. The DNA of the CDR3 is TGTGCCAGCAGCGGAGGAGGGGTTCTGAACACTGAAGCTTTCTTT. This gives the protein CASSGGGVLNTEAFF.

This clone was observed a handful of times. The rearrangement links TRBV12-3 or TRBV12-4 to TRBJ2-5, with 9 bases lining up with TRBD1. Trimming removed 6 bases from V and 4 bases from J; junction bases left unmatched: 3. CDR3 length: 13 residues. The CDR3 region has the DNA TGTGCCAGCAGGGGACAGGGAGGAGAGACCCAGTACTTC. Its translation: CASRGQGGETQYF.

The chain recombines TRBV19 with TRBJ2-3, with TRBD2 identical over 13 bases. CDR1 LNHDA and CDR2 SQIVND come from the germline V gene (reference sequence). V lost 3 bases and J lost 6; bases outside the gene matches: 6. This CDR3 is 16 amino acids long. For the CDR3, the DNA is TGTGCCAGTAGTATTTCGACTAGCGGGGGGAGGGATACGCAGTATTTT. Translation gives CASSISTSGGRDTQYF.

The chain recombines TRBV15 with TRBJ1-6, with no clear D. CDR3 length equals 18 residues. In germline, CDR1 is LNHNV, CDR2 YYDKDF (reference sequence). Trimming removed 1 base at V and 7 bases at J, with 20 bases between. CDR3 sequence reads: CATSRVTPPLNTNSPLHF. The CDR3 bases are TGTGCCACCAGCAGAGTTACCCCACCCTTGAACACCAATTCACCCCTCCACTTT.

The sample holds a few counts of this clone. This CDR3 is also generated by other DNA sequences in the sample. The chain joins TRBV7-2 to TRBJ1-2; 11 bases agree with TRBD1. The germline gives CDR1 SGHTA, CDR2 FQGNSA. CDR3 length: 15 amino acids. V dropped 5 bases and J dropped 4; count of bases not matched to a gene: 6. CDR3 bases: TGTGCCAGCAGCCCGGACAGGGGGCAGGGCTATGGCTACACCTTC. Its protein is CASSPDRGQGYGYTF.

The gene calls are TRBV6-5 and TRBJ1-5, with a weak D call TRBD1 (5 bases). Germline V gene sequence: CDR1 MNHEY, CDR2 SVGAGI. V gave up 8 bases and J gave up 0 bases, with 11 bases separating them. CDR3 length equals 14 residues. The CDR3 nucleotides are TGTGCCAGCTCCCCGACAGTTAGCAATCAGCCCCAGCATTTT. It specifies CASSPTVSNQPQHF.

The chain has TRBV6-6 and TRBJ1-4, with TRBD1 identical over 8 bases. J lost 0 bases, V lost 7 bases, and 7 bases had no gene match. Per the germline V gene, CDR1 is MNHNY and CDR2 is SVGAGI (reference sequence). This CDR3 region has 16 residues. DNA for the CDR3: TGTGCCAGCACCCTACAGGGGGGTGCAACTAATGAAAAACTGTTTTTT. Its translation: CASTLQGGATNEKLFF.

V gene TRBV5-8 combines with J gene TRBJ1-2, with D perhaps TRBD1 (5 bases). Germline CDR1 and CDR2: SGHTS and YDEGEE. The CDR3 spans 13 residues. V gave up 4 bases and J gave up 4 bases, with 11 bases separating them. CDR3 DNA sequence: TGTGCCAGCAGCCCGGGGGTGGCCTATGGCTACACCTTC. Its translation: CASSPGVAYGYTF.

This clone was detected only once. The chain couples TRBV7-2 to TRBJ2-1; TRBD2 agrees at 12 bases. The CDR3 spans 15 residues. J lost 4 bases, V lost 7 bases, and 5 bases had no gene match. Per germline, CDR1 SGHTA and CDR2 FQGNSA. The CDR3 nucleotides are TGTGCCAGCACCCTAACTAGCGGGGGGTACAATGAGCAGTTCTTC. This codes for CASTLTSGGYNEQFF.

Only one count was recorded for this clone. The chain links TRBV24-1 to TRBJ2-1; perhaps TRBD2 as D (6 bases). This CDR3 region has 14 residues. V dropped 7 bases and J dropped 4 bases, with 13 bases sitting between them. Looked up from germline, CDR1 is KGHDR and CDR2 is SFDVKD. The CDR3 DNA sequence: TGTGCCACCAGCCCGGCGGGGCTTTACAATGAGCAGTTCTTC. This sequence encodes CATSPAGLYNEQFF.

This chain uses TRBV6-5 with TRBJ1-6, with D unclear. Trimming took 0 bases from V and 9 from J, leaving 3 bases between them. The CDR3 has 12 residues. The germline V gene encodes CDR1 MNHEY and CDR2 SVGAGI. CDR3 sequence reads: CASSYSSSPLHF. The DNA of the CDR3 is TGTGCCAGCAGTTACTCGAGTTCACCCCTCCACTTT.

The chain couples TRBV24-1 to TRBJ2-1, with 8 bases aligning to TRBD2. J gave up 3 bases and V 4 bases, and 10 bases lay outside the gene matches. The germline V gene has CDR1 KGHDR and CDR2 SFDVKD. The CDR3 extends over 17 amino acids. CDR3 bases: TGTGCCACCAGTGACCTTGGGGGGCTAGCGGGCTACAATGAGCAGTTCTTC. Translation: CATSDLGGLAGYNEQFF.